A single sample gave rise to the 7 T cell receptor beta chains below, sequenced in a study of Ad26.COV2.S vaccination and SARS-CoV-2 variants. Generated by immunoSEQ multiplex PCR, the TCRdb table keeps only in-frame clones and is missing some. Here the sample spans fewer than 800,000 clones, about 90% being singletons. Sample treatment: roughly 20 received Ad26.COV2.S at low or high dose, single or two shots; about 5 received placebo; per-sample allocation not given. Sampling was done on day 63 after the first vaccine or placebo injection. Source: peripheral blood, taken in a trial of Ad26.COV2.S vaccine versus placebo. The receptors originated from a person aged 18-65 years who received the Ad26.COV2.S COVID-19 vaccine or a placebo.

The V gene is TRBV11-3, the J gene TRBJ2-3; D ambiguous. The CDR3 totals 13 residues. CDR1 and CDR2 (germline): SGHNT, YENEEA. Trimming left V 4 bases short and J 2 bases short, with 7 bases between. Here the CDR3 reads CASSSYPTDTQYF. The CDR3 DNA reads TGTGCCAGCAGCTCTTACCCCACAGATACGCAGTATTTT.

The chain carries TRBV7-2 and TRBJ2-1, with D tentatively TRBD1 (5 bases). The CDR3 has 14 residues. Trimming shortened V by 5 bases and J by 3 bases, and 11 bases separated the two germline ends. Germline V gene sequence: CDR1 SGHTA, CDR2 FQGNSA. The CDR3 nucleotides read TGTGCCAGCAGCGCACGGACACTCTACAATGAGCAGTTCTTC. This sequence encodes CASSARTLYNEQFF.

This clone has just one count. The genes are TRBV18 and TRBJ1-5; TRBD1 matches at 11 bases. V lost 3 bases and J lost 5; bases outside the gene matches: 6. The CDR3 is 16 residues long. The V gene's germline CDR1 is KGHSH and CDR2 LQKENI. The CDR3: CASSPGTGGEYQPQHF. Here the CDR3 DNA reads TGTGCCAGCTCACCTGGGACAGGGGGGGAGTATCAGCCCCAGCATTTT.

Turning to this clone: The sample holds other DNA sequences that translate to the same CDR3. The chain carries TRBV19 and TRBJ2-2; tentatively, D is TRBD2 (6 bases). The CDR3 is made up of 13 amino acids. V was trimmed by 6 bases and J by 5 bases, leaving 10 bases between them. Per the germline V gene, CDR1 is LNHDA and CDR2 is SQIVND (reference sequence). The CDR3 here is CASSGRGTGELFF. In DNA form, the CDR3 reads TGTGCCAGTAGCGGCCGGGGGACCGGGGAGCTGTTTTTT.

V usage is TRBV6-6 and J usage is TRBJ2-7; D is possibly TRBD1 (5 bases). This CDR3 contains 12 residues. The germline V and J ends were trimmed by 2 bases and 6 bases, with 8 bases remaining between them. CDR1 MNHNY and CDR2 SVGAGI come from the germline V gene (reference sequence). The CDR3 DNA follows: TGTGCCAGCAGTTACCAGGGTGTCGAGCAGTACTTC. It specifies CASSYQGVEQYF.

This sequence joins TRBV7-2 and TRBJ1-5; TRBD1 might be the D (6 bases). In germline, CDR1 is SGHTA, CDR2 FQGNSA. Between the trimmed V and J ends, which lost 1 base and 6 bases, there was a span of 13 bases. CDR3 size: 15 residues. The CDR3 here is CASSLVWGLGQPQHF. DNA for the CDR3: TGTGCCAGCAGCTTAGTGTGGGGGCTCGGTCAGCCCCAGCATTTT.

This chain links TRBV29-1 with TRBJ2-7; TRBD1 or TRBD2 may be the D gene (5 bases each). This CDR3 comprises 12 residues. CDR1 and CDR2 (germline): SQVTM, ANQGSEA. V was clipped by 7 bases and J by 2 bases, with 12 bases between them. The CDR3 region is CSASGPTYEQYF. The CDR3 DNA is TGCAGCGCTTCGGGACCTACCTACGAGCAGTACTTC.